These 9 T cell receptor beta chains were all obtained from the same sample, sequenced in a study of PD-L1 blockade in urothelial cancer (dated by TCRdb to about 2017). Library preparation used the immunoSEQ multiplex PCR assay. The immuneACCESS repertoire file appears here via TCRdb, limited to in-frame rearrangements. These files lack a portion of the clones; in checked studies, under half of the deficit traces to unresolved V genes, and the cause of the others is not known. The sample table lists about 120,000 clones, 80% to 90% of them with a count of one. Roughly 1.8% of the sample comes from the top ten. This specimen's time point label, per the study, means: peripheral blood 6 weeks after treatment start. Source: PBMCs, taken around atezolizumab (anti-PD-L1) treatment. These receptors originate from a man between 60 and 75 years old with urothelial cancer.

This clone has only a few counts. This chain links TRBV9 with TRBJ2-1; D is unclear. This CDR3 is 14 amino acids long. CDR1 SGDLS and CDR2 YYNGEE come from the germline V gene. The V and J ends lost 4 bases and 15 bases respectively, with 23 bases between them. The CDR3 loop is CASSPSLSFAGGFF. Here the CDR3 DNA reads TGTGCCAGCAGCCCCAGCCTTAGTTTTGCCGGCGGGTTCTTC.

This sequence joins TRBV9 and TRBJ2-2; D perhaps matches TRBD2 (6 bases). V lost 4 bases to trimming and J lost 4 bases, with 14 bases between them. Looked up from germline, CDR1 is SGDLS and CDR2 is YYNGEE. The CDR3 has 15 amino acids. In DNA, the CDR3 is TGTGCCAGCAGCAGATCGTTCGGGGGCACCGGGGAGCTGTTTTTT. Protein: CASSRSFGGTGELFF.

The chain is built from TRBV5-1 and TRBJ2-2, with 15 nucleotides matching TRBD2. Trimming removed 3 bases from V and 8 bases from J; junction bases left unmatched: 8. CDR3 length: 17 residues. Germline loops: CDR1 SGHRS, CDR2 YFSETQ. The CDR3 region has the DNA TGCGCCAGCAGCTCCACGGGACTAGCGGGAGGATCAGGGGAGCTGTTTTTT. This gives the protein CASSSTGLAGGSGELFF.

This sequence joins TRBV10-3 and TRBJ2-3; D is perhaps TRBD2 (6 bases). Germline V gene data show CDR1 as ENHRY and CDR2 as SYGVKD. Between the trimmed V and J ends, which lost 4 bases and 0 bases, there was a span of 14 bases. The CDR3 extends over 16 amino acids. The CDR3 DNA reads TGTGCCATCAGTGCCCTTAGCGGCGCTAGCACAGATACGCAGTATTTT. This translates into CAISALSGASTDTQYF.

The chain uses TRBV28 and TRBJ2-6; TRBD1 might be the D (6 bases). The CDR3 has 15 residues. Germline V gene sequence: CDR1 MDHEN, CDR2 SYDVKM. The germline V and J ends were trimmed by 5 bases and 4 bases, with 12 bases remaining between them. The CDR3 nucleotides read TGTGCCAGCAGTACCGGGACACCCGGGGCCAACGTCCTGACTTTC. Translated: CASSTGTPGANVLTF.

The V and J genes are TRBV11-1 and TRBJ2-3; 7 bases align to TRBD1. Germline assignment: CDR1 SGHAT and CDR2 FQDESV (reference sequence). Unmatched junction bases numbered 4, after V lost 7 bases and J lost 0 bases. The CDR3 has 14 residues. The CDR3, as DNA: TGTGCCAGCACAGACAGGGCGAGCACAGATACGCAGTATTTT. The encoded protein is CASTDRASTDTQYF.

This chain's CDR3 is CASRSQERNTEAFF. DNA for the CDR3: TGTGCCAGCAGATCACAGGAGCGGAACACTGAAGCTTTCTTT. J is TRBJ1-1 and V is TRBV6-5, with a possible D match to TRBD1 (5 bases). The CDR3 is made up of 14 amino acids. V was trimmed by 6 bases and J by 1 base, leaving 12 bases between them. Germline CDR1 MNHEY, CDR2 SVGAGI.

The chain is built from TRBV25-1 and TRBJ2-7; 8 bases are a match to TRBD2. This CDR3 has 15 residues. CDR1 and CDR2 from the germline V gene are MGHDK and SYGVNS. After removal of 10 bases from V and 6 bases from J, the junction contained 17 bases not matched to a gene. CDR3 region: CATTTLPSGGSEQYF. The CDR3 nucleotides are TGTGCCACCACTACCCTCCCATCGGGAGGGTCCGAGCAGTACTTC.

The J gene is TRBJ2-1, the V gene TRBV7-9, with 8 bases identical to TRBD2. J lost 3 bases, V lost 6 bases, and 4 bases had no gene match. Germline values: CDR1 SEHNR, CDR2 FQNEAQ (reference sequence). The CDR3 sequence is 14 residues long. Written as DNA, the CDR3 is TGTGCCAGCAGTTTTGGGACTAGCTACAATGAGCAGTTCTTC. Amino acid sequence: CASSFGTSYNEQFF.